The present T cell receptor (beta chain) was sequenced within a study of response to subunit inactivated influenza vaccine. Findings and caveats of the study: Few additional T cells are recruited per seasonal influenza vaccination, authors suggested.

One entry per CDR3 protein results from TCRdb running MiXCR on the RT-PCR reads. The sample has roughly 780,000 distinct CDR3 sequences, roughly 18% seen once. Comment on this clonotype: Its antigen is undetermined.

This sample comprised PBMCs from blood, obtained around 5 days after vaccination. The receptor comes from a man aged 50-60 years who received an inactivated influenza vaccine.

The CDR3 loop reads CASSLTGTFQETQYF. The CDR3, as DNA: TGTGCCAGCAGCTTAACGGGGACTTTCCAAGAGACCCAGTACTTC. The genes are TRBV7-3 and TRBJ2-5; D is perhaps TRBD2 (6 bases). Trimming shortened V by 0 bases and J by 1 base, and 9 bases separated the two germline ends. Germline V gives CDR1 SGHTA, CDR2 FQGTGA. This CDR3 is 15 amino acids long.